This T cell receptor beta chain was sequenced for a study of neurological immune-mediated disorders. To note about this clonotype: Its cognate antigen is unknown.

The germline V and J ends were trimmed by 6 bases and 0 bases, with 11 bases remaining between them. CDR3 length equals 14 residues. In germline, CDR1 is SQVTM, CDR2 ANQGSEA. General study results and limits: TCR-beta repertoires seemed private in all groups, with no expanded CDR3 amino acid sequences shared. HTLV-1-associated myelopathy ranked highest for TCR clonal expansion and multiple sclerosis lowest, beneath healthy controls.

Documented time point: longitudinal time-point 3. Unsorted libraries came from 2 million PBMCs stored at -80 °C. The cDNA was produced through 5'RACE with 10-nucleotide random UMIs. TCRdb re-called the 5' RACE reads with MiXCR, one entry per CDR3 protein. The sample consists of fewer than 110,000 distinct CDR3 sequences, about a tenth of them appearing once. This sequence originates from a female donor with HTLV-1-associated myelopathy (HAM/TSP). The chain links TRBV29-1 to TRBJ2-2, with a weak D call TRBD2 (5 bases). The sequenced sample was PBMCs. Written as DNA, the CDR3 is TGCAGCGTCGAGGGCAGGACGAACACCGGGGAGCTGTTTTTT. This encodes CSVEGRTNTGELFF.